Shown below are 26 T cell receptor beta chains from a single sample sequenced in a study of blood T cell repertoires in COVID-19. Data came from immunoSEQ multiplex PCR; TCRdb stores just in-frame clones and leaves some out. The repertoire holds 25,000 to 35,000 clones, with more than 75% as singletons. The specimen sequenced was peripheral blood. The source is a human donor in a cohort sampled during active COVID-19. The donor label of this sample is uncertain.

The chain links TRBV2 to TRBJ2-1; D is unclear. CDR3 length equals 15 residues. Deletions cut 6 bases from V and 3 bases from J, with 15 bases between. Germline assignment: CDR1 SNHLY and CDR2 FYNNEI. The CDR3 coding sequence is TGTGCCAGCAGACCATCCGCGGCGAACTACAATGAGCAGTTCTTC. Translated: CASRPSAANYNEQFF.

The chain recombines TRBV3-1 (or the pseudogene TRBV3-2) with TRBJ2-3, with TRBD2 identical over 8 bases. J gave up 4 bases and V 0 bases, and 6 bases lay outside the gene matches. This CDR3 has 16 amino acids. CDR1 is LGHDT and CDR2 is YNNKEL in the germline V gene (reference sequence). This CDR3 reads CASSQDRLAGSDTQYF. The CDR3 bases are TGTGCCAGCAGCCAAGATCGCCTAGCGGGCTCAGATACGCAGTATTTT.

The CDR3 spells CASRTLAGGETQYF. The CDR3 nucleotides are TGTGCCAGCAGGACCCTAGCGGGAGGAGAGACCCAGTACTTC. The chain carries TRBV27 and TRBJ2-5; 11 nucleotides line up with TRBD2. CDR1 is MNHEY and CDR2 is SMNVEV in the germline V gene (reference sequence). This CDR3 has 14 amino acids. With V trimmed by 6 bases and J by 4 bases, 4 bases remained unmatched.

The genes are TRBV19 and TRBJ1-5, with D unclear. The germline V and J ends were trimmed by 6 bases and 9 bases, with 15 bases remaining between them. The germline V gene encodes CDR1 LNHDA and CDR2 SQIVND (reference sequence). CDR3 length: 13 residues. The CDR3: CASRKELGLPQHF. CDR3 coding DNA: TGTGCCAGTAGGAAAGAGCTAGGACTGCCCCAGCATTTT.

V and J are TRBV11-3 and TRBJ1-1, with 7 positions matching TRBD1. This CDR3 comprises 13 residues. V lost 5 bases and J lost 3; bases outside the gene matches: 3. Germline CDR1 and CDR2: SGHNT and YENEEA. This chain's CDR3 is CASSRTGDTEAFF. The DNA of the CDR3 is TGTGCCAGCAGCCGAACAGGGGACACTGAAGCTTTCTTT.

The chain couples TRBV5-1 to TRBJ1-5; 10 nucleotides align to TRBD1. V shed 5 bases and J 3 bases; nucleotides not matched to a gene: 5. CDR3 length equals 15 residues. Per the germline V gene, CDR1 is SGHRS and CDR2 is YFSETQ. The CDR3 nucleotides are TGCGCCAGCAGGCGGGACAGGGGCGACAATCAGCCCCAGCATTTT. Translation: CASRRDRGDNQPQHF.

The genes are TRBV9 and TRBJ2-7; D is unclear. Germline V lookup: CDR1 SGDLS, CDR2 YYNGEE. The CDR3 extends over 15 amino acids. The V and J ends lost 1 base and 1 base respectively, with 12 bases between them. The chain's CDR3 is CASSVKRRFSYEQYF. The CDR3 DNA follows: TGTGCCAGCAGCGTAAAGCGAAGGTTTTCCTACGAGCAGTACTTC. Combining the CDR3 with reference TRBV9 and TRBJ2-7 gives the whole variable domain DSGVTQTPKHLITATGQRVTLRCSPRSGDLSVYWYQQSLDQGLQFLIQYYNGEERAKGNILERFSAQQFPDLHSELNLSSLELGDSALYFCASSVKRRFSYEQYFGPGTRLTVT.

The V and J genes are TRBV11-2 and TRBJ2-2; 8 nucleotides line up with TRBD2. The CDR3 covers 16 residues. CDR1 and CDR2 from the germline V gene are SGHAT and FQNNGV. After removal of 4 bases from V and 4 bases from J, the junction contained 8 bases not matched to a gene. The CDR3 bases are TGTGCCAGCAGCTGGACCGGACTAGCAGTCACCGGGGAGCTGTTTTTT. Its protein is CASSWTGLAVTGELFF.

This chain links TRBV19 with TRBJ2-7, with 7 bases identical to TRBD1. V lost 5 bases and J lost 11; bases outside the gene matches: 15. Germline loops: CDR1 LNHDA, CDR2 SQIVND (reference sequence). The CDR3 is made up of 14 amino acids. The CDR3 loop is CASSVEGTAFSKYF. DNA for the CDR3: TGTGCCAGTAGTGTGGAAGGGACAGCTTTTAGTAAGTACTTC.

The chain employs TRBV4-2 and TRBJ2-1, with TRBD2 as a possible D gene (6 bases). This CDR3 is built from 14 residues. V was clipped by 4 bases and J by 6 bases, with 13 bases between them. Per germline, CDR1 LGHNA and CDR2 YNFKEQ. The CDR3 loop reads CASSLAGSGNEQFF. The DNA for the CDR3 is TGTGCCAGCAGCCTTGCGGGGTCCGGCAATGAGCAGTTCTTC.

The chain combines TRBV5-1 with TRBJ1-2, with D hard to call. Per germline, CDR1 SGHRS and CDR2 YFSETQ. The CDR3 has 15 amino acids. The germline V and J ends were trimmed by 0 bases and 1 base, with 10 bases remaining between them. The CDR3: CASSLAAGDNYGYTF. The CDR3 DNA follows: TGCGCCAGCAGCTTGGCGGCAGGCGATAACTATGGCTACACCTTC.

This clone was found once. The rearrangement links TRBV7-2 to TRBJ2-3; TRBD2 matches 7 bases. The germline gives CDR1 SGHTA, CDR2 FQGNSA. The V segment lost 6 bases and the J segment 5 bases; nucleotides outside the gene matches: 14. The CDR3 spans 16 residues. The CDR3 coding sequence is TGTGCCAGCAGTTTTATAGCGGGTACGTTTGGAGATACGCAGTATTTT. It is translated as CASSFIAGTFGDTQYF.

The V call is TRBV24-1, the J call TRBJ2-3; TRBD1 aligns across 7 bases. The V and J ends lost 3 bases and 6 bases, in that order; junction bases with no gene match: 2. The CDR3 has 13 residues. Germline assignment: CDR1 KGHDR and CDR2 SFDVKD. The CDR3 DNA follows: TGTGCCACCAGTGATGACAGGGCGGATACGCAGTATTTT. Translated, it gives CATSDDRADTQYF.

This clone was detected only once. This sequence joins TRBV15 and TRBJ2-4; TRBD1 agrees at 9 bases. V lost 4 bases and J lost 6; bases outside the gene matches: 7. The CDR3 has 15 residues. CDR1 and CDR2 from the germline V gene are LNHNV and YYDKDF (reference sequence). CDR3 in amino acids: CATSIGQGLPNIQYF. CDR3 in DNA: TGTGCCACCAGCATAGGACAGGGGTTGCCAAACATTCAGTACTTC.

This sequence joins TRBV19 and TRBJ2-5; 7 bases align to TRBD1. The CDR3 is made up of 15 amino acids. Germline V CDR1 and CDR2: LNHDA, SQIVND (reference sequence). V lost 5 bases, J lost 1 base, and 7 bases stayed unmatched. The CDR3 loop reads CASSPTRDSQETQYF. In nucleotides, the CDR3 is TGTGCCAGTAGTCCCACCCGGGACAGCCAAGAGACCCAGTACTTC.

The chain joins TRBV5-6 to TRBJ2-7; the match to TRBD1 covers 7 bases. Per germline, CDR1 SGHDT and CDR2 YYEEEE. The CDR3 extends over 15 amino acids. The trim removed 5 bases at V and 4 bases at J, leaving 12 bases unmatched. The CDR3 DNA reads as TGTGCCAGCAGTGCGGTACGACAGGGTGGATACGAGCAGTACTTC. Protein sequence: CASSAVRQGGYEQYF.

V gene TRBV9 combines with J gene TRBJ2-7; 9 nucleotides match TRBD1. The trim removed 0 bases at V and 0 bases at J, leaving 1 base unmatched. The germline V gene has CDR1 SGDLS and CDR2 YYNGEE. This CDR3 spans 15 amino acids. The CDR3 protein is CASSVGGQGSYEQYF. The CDR3 DNA is TGTGCCAGCAGCGTAGGGGGACAGGGCTCCTACGAGCAGTACTTC.

This rearrangement joins TRBV6-5 to TRBJ2-1, with TRBD2 matching over 8 bases. There are 15 residues in the CDR3. Germline V gives CDR1 MNHEY, CDR2 SVGAGI. After removal of 6 bases from V and 4 bases from J, the junction contained 8 bases not matched to a gene. The CDR3: CASSKSGSNYNEQFF. CDR3 sequence (DNA): TGTGCCAGCAGCAAAAGCGGGAGTAATTACAATGAGCAGTTCTTC.

CDR3 residues: CASSQDPAGAGTGELFF. Here the CDR3 DNA reads TGTGCCAGCAGCCAAGATCCCGCAGGGGCCGGAACCGGGGAGCTGTTTTTT. The chain uses TRBV3-1 (or the pseudogene TRBV3-2) and TRBJ2-2; a weak D match, TRBD1 (6 bases). The V end was cut by 0 bases, the J end by 5 bases, with 16 bases between. Germline values: CDR1 LGHDT, CDR2 YNNKEL (reference sequence). The CDR3 has 17 residues.

This clone was seen a handful of times. This chain joins TRBV7-6 and TRBJ1-5, with D unclear. Germline V CDR1 and CDR2: SGHVS, FNYEAQ. The CDR3 sequence is 13 residues long. Trimming took 5 bases from V and 0 from J, leaving 5 bases between them. This CDR3 reads CASSGTSNQPQHF. Written as DNA, the CDR3 is TGTGCCAGCAGCGGCACTAGCAATCAGCCCCAGCATTTT.

CDR3 sequence reads: CASSLSDRGLYGYTF. CDR3 sequence (DNA): TGTGCCAGCAGTTTATCCGACAGGGGGCTATATGGCTACACCTTC. The chain combines TRBV27 with TRBJ1-2; 10 bases align to TRBD1. After removal of 0 bases from V and 5 bases from J, the junction contained 3 bases not matched to a gene. This CDR3 is built from 15 residues. The germline V gene has CDR1 MNHEY and CDR2 SMNVEV (reference sequence).

The chain combines TRBV19 with TRBJ1-5; 8 bases agree with TRBD1. Trimming removed 7 bases from V and 2 bases from J; junction bases left unmatched: 7. The CDR3 sequence is 15 residues long. CDR1 is LNHDA, CDR2 SQIVND, per germline (reference sequence). CDR3 amino acids: CASTAGGAGNQPQHF. In nucleotides, the CDR3 is TGTGCCAGTACTGCAGGGGGCGCCGGCAATCAGCCCCAGCATTTT.

The V gene is TRBV18, the J gene TRBJ1-4, with a tentative D call TRBD1 (5 bases). The CDR3 is 14 residues long. Germline V lookup: CDR1 KGHSH, CDR2 LQKENI. The germline V and J ends were trimmed by 1 base and 8 bases, with 11 bases remaining between them. This CDR3 is CASSPQGPREKLFF. The CDR3, as DNA: TGTGCCAGCTCACCACAGGGGCCGCGGGAAAAACTGTTTTTT.

This chain links TRBV18 with TRBJ2-7; possible D gene TRBD1, 6 bases. Germline values: CDR1 KGHSH, CDR2 LQKENI. Between the trimmed V and J ends, which lost 4 bases and 3 bases, there was a span of 10 bases. The CDR3 totals 13 residues. CDR3 amino acids: CASSQDRNYEQYF. The CDR3 DNA is TGTGCCAGCTCACAGGACAGAAACTACGAGCAGTACTTC.

For the CDR3, the DNA is TGTGCCAGCAGTTGGACACCGAACACCGGGGAGCTGTTTTTT. Protein sequence: CASSWTPNTGELFF. This sequence joins TRBV2 and TRBJ2-2, with D perhaps TRBD1 (5 bases). Germline V gene sequence: CDR1 SNHLY, CDR2 FYNNEI. V lost 5 bases and J 0 bases, leaving 7 bases between the germline ends. This CDR3 has 14 amino acids.

The genes are TRBV2 and TRBJ1-4, with D possibly matching TRBD1 (5 bases). Per the germline V gene, CDR1 is SNHLY and CDR2 is FYNNEI. Trimming shortened V by 3 bases and J by 7 bases, and 15 bases separated the two germline ends. The CDR3 is 15 residues long. CDR3 nucleotides: TGTGCCAGCAGTGAGGCGCGGGGGAGGGGTGAAAAACTGTTTTTT. Encoded protein: CASSEARGRGEKLFF.